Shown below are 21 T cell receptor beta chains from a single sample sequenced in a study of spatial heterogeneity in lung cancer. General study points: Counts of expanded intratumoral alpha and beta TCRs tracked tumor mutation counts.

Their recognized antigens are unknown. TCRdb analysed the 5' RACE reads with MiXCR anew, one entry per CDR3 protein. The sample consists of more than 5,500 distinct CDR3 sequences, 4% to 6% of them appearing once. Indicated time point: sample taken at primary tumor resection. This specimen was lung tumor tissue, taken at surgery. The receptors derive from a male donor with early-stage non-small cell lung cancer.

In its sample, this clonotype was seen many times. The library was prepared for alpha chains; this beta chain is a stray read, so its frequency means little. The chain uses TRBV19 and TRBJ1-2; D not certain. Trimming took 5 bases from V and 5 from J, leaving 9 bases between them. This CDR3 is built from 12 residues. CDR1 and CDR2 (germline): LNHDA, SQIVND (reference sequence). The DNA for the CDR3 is TGTGCCAGTAGTTTGGACGGATATGGCTACACCTTC. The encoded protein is CASSLDGYGYTF.

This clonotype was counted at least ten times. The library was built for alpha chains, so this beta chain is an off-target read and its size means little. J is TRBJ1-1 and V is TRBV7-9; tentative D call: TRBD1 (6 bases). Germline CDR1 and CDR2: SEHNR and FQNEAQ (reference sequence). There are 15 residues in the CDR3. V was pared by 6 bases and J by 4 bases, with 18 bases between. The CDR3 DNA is TGTGCCAGCAGTCCTCAGGGGACCCTGGGCACTGAAGCTTTCTTT. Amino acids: CASSPQGTLGTEAFF.

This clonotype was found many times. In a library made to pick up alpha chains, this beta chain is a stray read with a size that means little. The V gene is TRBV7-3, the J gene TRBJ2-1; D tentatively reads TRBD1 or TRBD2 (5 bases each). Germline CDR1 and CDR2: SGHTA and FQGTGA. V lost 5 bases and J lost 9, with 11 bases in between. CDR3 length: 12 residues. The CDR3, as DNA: TGTGCCAGCAGCCTAAAGAGGGGTGAGCAGTTCTTC. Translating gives CASSLKRGEQFF.

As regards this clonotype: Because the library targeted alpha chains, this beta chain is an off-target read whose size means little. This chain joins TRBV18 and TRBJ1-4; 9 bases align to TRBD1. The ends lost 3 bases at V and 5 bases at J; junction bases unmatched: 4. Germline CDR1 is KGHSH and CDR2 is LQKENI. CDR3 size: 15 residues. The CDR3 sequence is CASSPRGTGNEKLFF. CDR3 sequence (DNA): TGTGCCAGCTCACCGCGAGGGACAGGGAATGAAAAACTGTTTTTT.

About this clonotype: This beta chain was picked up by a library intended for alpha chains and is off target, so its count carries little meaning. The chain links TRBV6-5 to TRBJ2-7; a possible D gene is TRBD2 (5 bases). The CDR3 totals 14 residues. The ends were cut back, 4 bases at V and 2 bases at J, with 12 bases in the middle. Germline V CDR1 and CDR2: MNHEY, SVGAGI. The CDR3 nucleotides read TGTGCCAGCAGTTTCACCAGCGGCCCCTACGAGCAGTACTTC. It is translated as CASSFTSGPYEQYF.

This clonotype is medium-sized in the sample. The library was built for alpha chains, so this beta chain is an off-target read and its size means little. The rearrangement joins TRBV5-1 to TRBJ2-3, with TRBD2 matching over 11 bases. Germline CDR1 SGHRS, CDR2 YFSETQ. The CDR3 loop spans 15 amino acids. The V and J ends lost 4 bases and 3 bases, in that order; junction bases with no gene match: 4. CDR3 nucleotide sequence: TGCGCCAGCAGCATTACTAGCGGGGGAACAGATACGCAGTATTTT. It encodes CASSITSGGTDTQYF. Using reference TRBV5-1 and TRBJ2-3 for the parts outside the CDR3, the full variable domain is KAGVTQTPRYLIKTRGQQVTLSCSPISGHRSVSWYQQTPGQGLQFLFEYFSETQRNKGNFPGRFSGRQFSNSRSEMNVSTLELGDSALYLCASSITSGGTDTQYFGPGTRLTVL.

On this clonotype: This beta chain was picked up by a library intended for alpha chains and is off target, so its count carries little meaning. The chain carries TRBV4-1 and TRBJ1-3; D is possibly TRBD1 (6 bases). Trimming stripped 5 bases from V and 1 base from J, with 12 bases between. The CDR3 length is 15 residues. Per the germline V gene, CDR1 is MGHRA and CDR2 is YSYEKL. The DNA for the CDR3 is TGCGCCAGCAGCATCAGCAGGGGTTCTGGAAACACCATATATTTT. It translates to CASSISRGSGNTIYF.

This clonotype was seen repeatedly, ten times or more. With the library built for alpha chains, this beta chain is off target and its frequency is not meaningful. CDR3 nucleotides: TGTGCCAGCAGTTCGGGACTAGCGGACCTCTACGAGCAGTACTTC. Protein: CASSSGLADLYEQYF. The chain carries TRBV6-2 or TRBV6-3 and TRBJ2-7, with 11 bases that match TRBD2. This CDR3 has 15 amino acids. CDR1 is MNHEY and CDR2 is SVGEGT in the germline V gene. Losses at the gene ends were 4 bases for V and 3 bases for J; bases not matched to a gene: 5.

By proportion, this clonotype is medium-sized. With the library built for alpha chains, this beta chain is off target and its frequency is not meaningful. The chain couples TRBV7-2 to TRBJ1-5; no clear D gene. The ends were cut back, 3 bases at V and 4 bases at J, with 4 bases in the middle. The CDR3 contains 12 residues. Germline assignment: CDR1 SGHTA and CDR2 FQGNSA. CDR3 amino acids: CASSLPNQPQHF. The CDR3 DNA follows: TGTGCCAGCAGCTTGCCTAATCAGCCCCAGCATTTT.

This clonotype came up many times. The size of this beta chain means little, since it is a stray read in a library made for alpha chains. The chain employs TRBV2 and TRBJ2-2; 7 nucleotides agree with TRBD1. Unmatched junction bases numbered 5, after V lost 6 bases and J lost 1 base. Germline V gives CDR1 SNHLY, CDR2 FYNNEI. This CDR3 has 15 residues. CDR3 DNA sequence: TGTGCCAGCAGGGAGACAGGGCTGAACACCGGGGAGCTGTTTTTT. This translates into CASRETGLNTGELFF.

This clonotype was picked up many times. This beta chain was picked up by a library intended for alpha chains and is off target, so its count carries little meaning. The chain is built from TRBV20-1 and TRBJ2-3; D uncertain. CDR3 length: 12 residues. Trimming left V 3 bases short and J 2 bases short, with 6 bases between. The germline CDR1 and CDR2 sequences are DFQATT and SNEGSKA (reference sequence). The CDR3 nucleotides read TGCAGTGCTAGCGGGCCCACAGATACGCAGTATTTT. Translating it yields CSASGPTDTQYF.

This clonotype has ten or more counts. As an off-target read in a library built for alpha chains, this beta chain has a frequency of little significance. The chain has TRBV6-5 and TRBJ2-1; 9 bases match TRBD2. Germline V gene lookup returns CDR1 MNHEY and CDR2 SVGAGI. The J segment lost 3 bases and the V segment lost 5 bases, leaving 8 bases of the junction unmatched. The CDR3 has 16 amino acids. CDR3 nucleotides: TGTGCCAGCAGTCCCTTTTCTAGCGGGAACTACAATGAGCAGTTCTTC. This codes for CASSPFSSGNYNEQFF.

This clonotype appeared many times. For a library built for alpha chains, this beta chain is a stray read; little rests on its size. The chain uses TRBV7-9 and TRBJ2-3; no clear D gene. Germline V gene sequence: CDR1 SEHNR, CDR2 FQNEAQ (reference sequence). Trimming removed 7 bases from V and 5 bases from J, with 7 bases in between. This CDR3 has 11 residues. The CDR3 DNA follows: TGTGCCAGCACAAGGATAGATACGCAGTATTTT. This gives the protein CASTRIDTQYF.

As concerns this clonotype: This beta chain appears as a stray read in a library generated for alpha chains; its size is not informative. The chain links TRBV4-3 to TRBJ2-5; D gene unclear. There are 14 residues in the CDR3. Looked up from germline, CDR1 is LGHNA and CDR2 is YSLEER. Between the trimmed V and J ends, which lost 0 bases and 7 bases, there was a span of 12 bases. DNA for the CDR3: TGCGCCAGCAGCCAAGAGGCGTCAGGCCGGACCCAGTACTTC. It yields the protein CASSQEASGRTQYF.

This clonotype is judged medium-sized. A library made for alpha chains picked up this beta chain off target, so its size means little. DNA for the CDR3: TGCGCCAGCAGCCCGGGACTACTTCAGAGGGGGGATACGCAGTATTTT. Residues: CASSPGLLQRGDTQYF. The chain recombines TRBV5-1 with TRBJ2-3; possible D gene TRBD2, 7 bases. The V gene's germline CDR1 is SGHRS and CDR2 YFSETQ. V was cut by 4 bases and J by 6 bases, with 21 bases left in between. This CDR3 contains 16 residues. The variable domain in full, with the rest retrieved from reference TRBV5-1 and TRBJ2-3, is KAGVTQTPRYLIKTRGQQVTLSCSPISGHRSVSWYQQTPGQGLQFLFEYFSETQRNKGNFPGRFSGRQFSNSRSEMNVSTLELGDSALYLCASSPGLLQRGDTQYFGPGTRLTVL.

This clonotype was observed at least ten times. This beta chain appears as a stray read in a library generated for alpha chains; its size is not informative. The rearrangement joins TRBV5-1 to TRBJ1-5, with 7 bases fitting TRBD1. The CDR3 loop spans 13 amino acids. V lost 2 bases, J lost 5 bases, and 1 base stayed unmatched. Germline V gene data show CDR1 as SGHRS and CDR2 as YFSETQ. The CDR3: CASSLGQDQPQHF. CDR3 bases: TGCGCCAGCAGCTTAGGACAGGATCAGCCCCAGCATTTT.

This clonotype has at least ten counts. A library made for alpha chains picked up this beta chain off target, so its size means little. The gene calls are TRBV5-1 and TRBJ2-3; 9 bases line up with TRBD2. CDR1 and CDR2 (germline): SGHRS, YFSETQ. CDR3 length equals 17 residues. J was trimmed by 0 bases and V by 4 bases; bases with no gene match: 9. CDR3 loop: CASSPELAGYSTDTQYF. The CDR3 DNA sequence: TGCGCCAGCAGCCCAGAACTAGCGGGCTATAGCACAGATACGCAGTATTTT.

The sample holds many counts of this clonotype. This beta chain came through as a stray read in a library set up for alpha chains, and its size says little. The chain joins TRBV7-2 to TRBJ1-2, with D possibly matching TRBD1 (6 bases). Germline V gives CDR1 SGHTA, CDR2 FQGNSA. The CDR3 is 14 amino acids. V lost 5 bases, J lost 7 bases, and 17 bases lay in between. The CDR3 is CASSQPTGPGGYTF. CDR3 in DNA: TGTGCCAGCAGCCAACCGACAGGCCCCGGTGGCTACACCTTC.

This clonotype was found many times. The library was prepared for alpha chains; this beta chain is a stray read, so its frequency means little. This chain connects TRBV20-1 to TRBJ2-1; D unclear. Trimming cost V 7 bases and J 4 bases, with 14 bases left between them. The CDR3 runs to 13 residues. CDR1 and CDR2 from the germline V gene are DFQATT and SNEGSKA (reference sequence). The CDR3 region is CSVLAQRYNEQFF. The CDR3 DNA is TGCAGTGTTCTCGCCCAGCGTTACAATGAGCAGTTCTTC.

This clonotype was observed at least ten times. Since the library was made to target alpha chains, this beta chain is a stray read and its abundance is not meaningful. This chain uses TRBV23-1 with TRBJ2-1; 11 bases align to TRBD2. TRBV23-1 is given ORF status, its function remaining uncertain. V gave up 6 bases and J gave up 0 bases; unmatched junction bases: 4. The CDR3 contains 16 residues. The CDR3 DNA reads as TGCGCCAGCAGCAAAACTAGCGGGAGCTCCTACAATGAGCAGTTCTTC. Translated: CASSKTSGSSYNEQFF.

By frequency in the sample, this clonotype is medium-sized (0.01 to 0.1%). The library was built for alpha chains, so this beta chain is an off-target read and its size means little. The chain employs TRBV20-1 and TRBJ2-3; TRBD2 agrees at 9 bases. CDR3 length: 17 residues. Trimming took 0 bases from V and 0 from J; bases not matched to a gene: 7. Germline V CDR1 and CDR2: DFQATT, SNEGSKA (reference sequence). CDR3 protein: CSAREYFGLASTDTQYF. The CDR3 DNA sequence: TGCAGTGCTAGAGAGTACTTCGGACTAGCGAGCACAGATACGCAGTATTTT.